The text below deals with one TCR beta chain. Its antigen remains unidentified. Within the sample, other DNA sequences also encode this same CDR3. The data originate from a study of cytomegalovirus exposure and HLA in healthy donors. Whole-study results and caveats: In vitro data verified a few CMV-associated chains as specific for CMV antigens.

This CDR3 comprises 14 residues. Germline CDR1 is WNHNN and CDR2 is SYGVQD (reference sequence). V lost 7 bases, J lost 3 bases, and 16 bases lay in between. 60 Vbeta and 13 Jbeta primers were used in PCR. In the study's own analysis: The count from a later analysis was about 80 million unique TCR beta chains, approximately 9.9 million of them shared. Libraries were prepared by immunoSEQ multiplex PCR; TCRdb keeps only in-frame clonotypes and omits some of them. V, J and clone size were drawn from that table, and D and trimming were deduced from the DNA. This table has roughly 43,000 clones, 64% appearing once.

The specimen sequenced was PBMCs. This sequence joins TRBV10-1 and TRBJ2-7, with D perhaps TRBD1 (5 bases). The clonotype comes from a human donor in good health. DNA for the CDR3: TGCGCCAGCAAGGAGCGAACAGGAGACTACGAGCAGTACTTC. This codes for CASKERTGDYEQYF.